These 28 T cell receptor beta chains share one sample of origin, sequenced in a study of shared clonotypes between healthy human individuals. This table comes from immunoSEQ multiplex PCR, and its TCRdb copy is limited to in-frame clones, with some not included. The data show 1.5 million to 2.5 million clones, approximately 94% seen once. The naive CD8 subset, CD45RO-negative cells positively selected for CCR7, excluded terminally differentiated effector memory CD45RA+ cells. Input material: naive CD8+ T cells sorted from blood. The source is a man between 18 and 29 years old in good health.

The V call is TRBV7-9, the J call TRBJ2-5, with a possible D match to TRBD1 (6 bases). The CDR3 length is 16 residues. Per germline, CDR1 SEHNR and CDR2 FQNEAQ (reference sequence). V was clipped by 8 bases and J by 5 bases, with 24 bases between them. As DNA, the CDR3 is TGTGCCAGCCCTGGGCAGGGGTCAGAATTTTTGGAGACCCAGTACTTC. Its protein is CASPGQGSEFLETQYF.

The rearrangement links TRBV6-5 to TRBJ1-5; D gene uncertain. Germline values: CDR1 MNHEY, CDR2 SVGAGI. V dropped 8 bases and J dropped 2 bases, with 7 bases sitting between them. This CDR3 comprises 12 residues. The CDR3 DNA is TGTGCCAGCGGTTCGGGCAATCAGCCCCAGCATTTT. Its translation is CASGSGNQPQHF.

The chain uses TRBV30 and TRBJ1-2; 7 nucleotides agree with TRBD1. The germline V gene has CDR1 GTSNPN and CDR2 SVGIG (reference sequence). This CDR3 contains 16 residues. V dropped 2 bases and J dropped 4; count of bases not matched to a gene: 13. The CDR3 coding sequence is TGTGCCTGGAGTTTAAAAACGCAGCGGGACAGCTATGGCTACACCTTC. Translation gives CAWSLKTQRDSYGYTF.

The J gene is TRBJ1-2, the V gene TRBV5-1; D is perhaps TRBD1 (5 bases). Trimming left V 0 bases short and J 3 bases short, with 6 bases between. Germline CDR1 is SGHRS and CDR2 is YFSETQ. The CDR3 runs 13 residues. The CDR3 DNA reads TGCGCCAGCAGCTTGGGACAGTACTATGGCTACACCTTC. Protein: CASSLGQYYGYTF.

The CDR3 reads CASSTTGSPYANTGELFF. CDR3 nucleotides: TGCGCCAGCAGCACCACAGGGTCACCCTACGCGAACACCGGGGAGCTGTTTTTT. The chain carries TRBV5-1 and TRBJ2-2; weak D call: TRBD1 (6 bases). Trimming stripped 4 bases from V and 0 bases from J, with 19 bases between. CDR1 is SGHRS and CDR2 is YFSETQ in the germline V gene. This CDR3 is built from 18 residues.

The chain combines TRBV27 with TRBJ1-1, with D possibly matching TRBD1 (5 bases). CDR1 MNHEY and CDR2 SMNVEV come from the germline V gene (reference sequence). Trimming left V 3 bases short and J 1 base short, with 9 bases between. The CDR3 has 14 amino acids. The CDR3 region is CASSFRRGNTEAFF. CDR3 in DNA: TGTGCCAGCAGTTTCAGGAGGGGGAACACTGAAGCTTTCTTT.

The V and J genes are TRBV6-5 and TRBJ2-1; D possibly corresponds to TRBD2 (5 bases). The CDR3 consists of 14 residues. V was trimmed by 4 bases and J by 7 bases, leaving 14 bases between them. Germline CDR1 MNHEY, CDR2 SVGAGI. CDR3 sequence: CASSSRTSGNEQFF. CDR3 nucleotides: TGTGCCAGCAGTTCCAGGACCTCGGGGAATGAGCAGTTCTTC.

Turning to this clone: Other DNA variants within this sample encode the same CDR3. The CDR3 DNA reads as TGTGCCACCAGCAGAGGAGGATACGAGCAGTACTTC. This sequence encodes CATSRGGYEQYF. The chain carries TRBV15 and TRBJ2-7; no definite D call. CDR3 length: 12 residues. Trimming cost V 1 base and J 4 bases, with 5 bases left between them. Per the germline V gene, CDR1 is LNHNV and CDR2 is YYDKDF (reference sequence). Drawing the rest from reference TRBV15 and TRBJ2-7, the complete variable domain is DAMVIQNPRYQVTQFGKPVTLSCSQTLNHNVMYWYQQKSSQAPKLLFHYYDKDFNNEADTPDNFQSRRPNTSFCFLDIRSPGLGDTAMYLCATSRGGYEQYFGPGTRLTVT.

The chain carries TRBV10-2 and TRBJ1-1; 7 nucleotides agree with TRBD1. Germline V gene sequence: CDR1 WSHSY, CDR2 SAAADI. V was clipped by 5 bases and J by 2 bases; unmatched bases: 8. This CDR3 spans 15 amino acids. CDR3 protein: CASSPWTGGNTEAFF. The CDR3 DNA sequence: TGCGCCAGCAGTCCATGGACAGGAGGAAACACTGAAGCTTTCTTT.

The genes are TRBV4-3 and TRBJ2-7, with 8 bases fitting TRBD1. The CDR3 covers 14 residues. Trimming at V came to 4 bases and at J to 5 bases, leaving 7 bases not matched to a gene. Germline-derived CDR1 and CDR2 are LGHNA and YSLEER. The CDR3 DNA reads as TGCGCCAGCAGCCCCGGACAGGGATTTGACGAGCAGTACTTC. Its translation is CASSPGQGFDEQYF.

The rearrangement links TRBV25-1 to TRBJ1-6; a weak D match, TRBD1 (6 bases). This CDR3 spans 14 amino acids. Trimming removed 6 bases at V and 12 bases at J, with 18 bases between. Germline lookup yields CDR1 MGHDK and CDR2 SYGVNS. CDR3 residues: CASSQTGDIKPLHF. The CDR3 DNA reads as TGTGCCAGCAGCCAAACCGGGGACATCAAACCCCTCCACTTT.

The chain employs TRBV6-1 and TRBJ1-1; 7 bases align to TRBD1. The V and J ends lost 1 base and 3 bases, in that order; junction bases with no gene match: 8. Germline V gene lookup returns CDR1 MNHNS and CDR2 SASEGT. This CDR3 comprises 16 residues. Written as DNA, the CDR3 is TGTGCCAGCAGTGAAGAACCAGGGGGATCGGACACTGAAGCTTTCTTT. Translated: CASSEEPGGSDTEAFF.

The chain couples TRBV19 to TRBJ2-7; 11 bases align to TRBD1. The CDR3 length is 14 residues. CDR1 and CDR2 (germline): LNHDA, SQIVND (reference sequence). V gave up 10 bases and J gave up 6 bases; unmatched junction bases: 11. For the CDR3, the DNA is TGTGCCACCTCAGCTGGGACAGGGGGATTCGAGCAGTACTTC. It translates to CATSAGTGGFEQYF.

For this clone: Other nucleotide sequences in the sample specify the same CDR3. CDR3 loop: CASSLGLAGSTDTQYF. The CDR3 coding sequence is TGCGCCAGCAGCTTGGGACTAGCGGGTAGCACAGATACGCAGTATTTT. This chain joins TRBV5-1 and TRBJ2-3; 10 nucleotides align to TRBD2. With 0 bases clipped from V and 0 bases from J, the junction kept 1 base outside the gene matches. CDR1 is SGHRS, CDR2 YFSETQ, per germline. This CDR3 comprises 16 residues.

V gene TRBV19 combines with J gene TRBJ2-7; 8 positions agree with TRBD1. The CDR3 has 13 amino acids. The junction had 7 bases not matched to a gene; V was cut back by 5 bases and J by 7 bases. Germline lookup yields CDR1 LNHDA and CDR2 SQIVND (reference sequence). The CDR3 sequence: CASSPRTGMEQYF. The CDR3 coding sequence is TGTGCCAGTAGTCCAAGGACAGGGATGGAGCAGTACTTC. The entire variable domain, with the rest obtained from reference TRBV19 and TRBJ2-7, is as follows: DGGITQSPKYLFRKEGQNVTLSCEQNLNHDAMYWYRQDPGQGLRLIYYSQIVNDFQKGDIAEGYSVSREKKESFPLTVTSAQKNPTAFYLCASSPRTGMEQYFGPGTRLTVT.

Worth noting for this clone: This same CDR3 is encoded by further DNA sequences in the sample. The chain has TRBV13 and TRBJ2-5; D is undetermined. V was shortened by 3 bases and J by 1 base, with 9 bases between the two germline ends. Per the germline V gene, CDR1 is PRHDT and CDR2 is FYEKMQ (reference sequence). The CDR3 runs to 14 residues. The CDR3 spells CASSLAGTQETQYF. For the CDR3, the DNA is TGTGCCAGCAGCTTGGCAGGTACCCAAGAGACCCAGTACTTC.

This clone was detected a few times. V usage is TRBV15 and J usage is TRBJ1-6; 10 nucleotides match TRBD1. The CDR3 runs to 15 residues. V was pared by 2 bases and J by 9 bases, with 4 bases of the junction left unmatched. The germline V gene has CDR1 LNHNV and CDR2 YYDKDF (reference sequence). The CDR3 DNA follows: TGTGCCACCAGCAGAACCCGGGACAGGGGTTCACCCCTCCACTTT. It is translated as CATSRTRDRGSPLHF.

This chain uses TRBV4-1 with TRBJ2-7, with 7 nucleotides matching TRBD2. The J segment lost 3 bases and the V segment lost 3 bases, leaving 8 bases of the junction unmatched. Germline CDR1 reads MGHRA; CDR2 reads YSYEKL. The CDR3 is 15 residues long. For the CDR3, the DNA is TGCGCCAGCAGCCAGCTAGCGGACGAACTCTACGAGCAGTACTTC. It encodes CASSQLADELYEQYF.

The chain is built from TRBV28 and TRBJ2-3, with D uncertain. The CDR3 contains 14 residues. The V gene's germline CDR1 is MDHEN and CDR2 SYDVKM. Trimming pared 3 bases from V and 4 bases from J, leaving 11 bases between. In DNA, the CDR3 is TGTGCCAGCAGTTTCGGGCAACCCGCAGATACGCAGTATTTT. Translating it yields CASSFGQPADTQYF.

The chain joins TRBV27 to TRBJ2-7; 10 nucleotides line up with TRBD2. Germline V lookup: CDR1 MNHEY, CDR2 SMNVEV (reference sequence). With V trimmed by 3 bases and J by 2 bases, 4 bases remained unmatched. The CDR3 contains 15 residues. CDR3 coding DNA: TGTGCCAGCAGTTTTCAGCGGGGGGGCCCCTACGAGCAGTACTTC. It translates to CASSFQRGGPYEQYF.

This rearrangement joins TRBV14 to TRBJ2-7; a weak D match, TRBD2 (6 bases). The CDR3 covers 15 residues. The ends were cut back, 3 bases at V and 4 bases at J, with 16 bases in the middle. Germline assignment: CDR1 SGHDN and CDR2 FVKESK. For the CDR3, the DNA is TGTGCCAGCAGCCATGGTAGCGGAGCCTATTACGAGCAGTACTTC. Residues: CASSHGSGAYYEQYF.

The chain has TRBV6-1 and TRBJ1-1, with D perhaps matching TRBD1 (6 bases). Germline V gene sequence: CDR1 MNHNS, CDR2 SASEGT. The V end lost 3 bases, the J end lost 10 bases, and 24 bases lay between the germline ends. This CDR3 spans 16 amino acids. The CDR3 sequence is CASSDLPGHGSLGAFF. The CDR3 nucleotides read TGTGCCAGCAGTGACCTACCGGGACATGGGAGCCTTGGAGCTTTCTTT.

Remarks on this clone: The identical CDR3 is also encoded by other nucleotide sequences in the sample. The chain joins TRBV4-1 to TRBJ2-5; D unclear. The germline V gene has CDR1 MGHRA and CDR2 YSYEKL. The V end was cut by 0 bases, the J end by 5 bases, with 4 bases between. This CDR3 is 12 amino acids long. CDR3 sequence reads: CASSQEGETQYF. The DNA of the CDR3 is TGCGCCAGCAGCCAAGAAGGGGAGACCCAGTACTTC.

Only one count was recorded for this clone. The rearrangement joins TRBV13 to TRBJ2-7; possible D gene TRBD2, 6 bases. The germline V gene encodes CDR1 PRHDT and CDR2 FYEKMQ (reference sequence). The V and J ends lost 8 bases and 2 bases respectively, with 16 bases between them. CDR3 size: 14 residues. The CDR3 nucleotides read TGTGCCAGCTCCGCGTCGGGGGTCACCTACGAGCAGTACTTC. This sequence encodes CASSASGVTYEQYF.

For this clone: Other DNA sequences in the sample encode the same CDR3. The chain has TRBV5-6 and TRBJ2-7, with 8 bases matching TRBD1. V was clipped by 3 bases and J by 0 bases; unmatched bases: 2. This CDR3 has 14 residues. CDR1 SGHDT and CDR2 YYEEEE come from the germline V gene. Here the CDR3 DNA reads TGTGCCAGCAGCTGGGGGACAGGCTCCTACGAGCAGTACTTC. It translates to CASSWGTGSYEQYF.

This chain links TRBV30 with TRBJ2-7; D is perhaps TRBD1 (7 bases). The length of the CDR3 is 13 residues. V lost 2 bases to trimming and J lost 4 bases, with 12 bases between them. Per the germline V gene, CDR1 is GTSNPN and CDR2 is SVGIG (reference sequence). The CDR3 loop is CAWSLAGGYEQYF. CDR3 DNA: TGTGCCTGGAGTCTGGCAGGGGGGTACGAGCAGTACTTC.

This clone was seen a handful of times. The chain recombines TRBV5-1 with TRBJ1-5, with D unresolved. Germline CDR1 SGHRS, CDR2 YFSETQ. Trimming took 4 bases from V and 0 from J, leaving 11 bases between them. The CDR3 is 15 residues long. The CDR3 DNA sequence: TGCGCCAGCAGCATCGGTGACCCTAGCAATCAGCCCCAGCATTTT. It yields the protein CASSIGDPSNQPQHF.

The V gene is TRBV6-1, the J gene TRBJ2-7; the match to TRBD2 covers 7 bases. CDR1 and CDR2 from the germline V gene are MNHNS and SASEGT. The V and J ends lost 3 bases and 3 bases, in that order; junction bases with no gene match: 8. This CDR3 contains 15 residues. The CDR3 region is CASSERGRAIYEQYF. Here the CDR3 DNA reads TGTGCCAGCAGTGAGCGGGGGAGAGCTATCTACGAGCAGTACTTC.